The 29 T cell receptor beta chains listed next were all sequenced from one sample in a study of T-cell memory formation after mild COVID-19. TCRdb re-analysed the 5' RACE reads in MiXCR, keeping a single row per CDR3 protein. Of approximately 300,000 distinct CDR3 sequences listed, 7% to 10% are singletons. Sequencing was performed on PBMCs or a T cell subset sorted from them (not recorded which). These receptors were taken from a man between 18 and 29 years old who had mild COVID-19 (a few samples of this study predate the infection). Cell type and time point are not known.

This clonotype has only a few counts. The chain couples TRBV6-1 to TRBJ2-1; perhaps TRBD1 as D (6 bases). Germline V gene sequence: CDR1 MNHNS, CDR2 SASEGT. Trimming stripped 5 bases from V and 2 bases from J, with 19 bases between. This CDR3 is 17 amino acids long. CDR3: CASSQNPGQPTYNEQFF. The CDR3 nucleotides are TGTGCCAGCAGTCAAAACCCCGGACAGCCCACCTACAATGAGCAGTTCTTC.

The chain couples TRBV3-2 to TRBJ1-2; whether TRBD1, the table's D call, matches the DNA was not checked. TRBV3-2 is noted as a pseudogene. The CDR3 extends over 15 amino acids. The CDR3 region is CASSPGGGPLPGYTF. In nucleotides, the CDR3 is TGTGCCAGCAGCCCGGGTGGGGGGCCCCTACCCGGCTACACCTTC.

V is TRBV2 and J is TRBJ2-5; D unclear. V was shortened by 6 bases and J by 0 bases, with 5 bases between the two germline ends. The CDR3 totals 12 residues. Germline CDR1 and CDR2: SNHLY and FYNNEI. The CDR3 loop reads CASRWYQETQYF. In nucleotides, the CDR3 is TGTGCCAGCAGGTGGTACCAAGAGACCCAGTACTTC.

This chain connects TRBV5-5 to TRBJ1-6, with D uncertain. The V gene lost 3 bases and the J gene lost 9 bases, with 16 bases spanning the gap. CDR3 length: 15 residues. Germline V gene lookup returns CDR1 SGHKS and CDR2 YYEKEE (reference sequence). CDR3 DNA sequence: TGTGCCAGCAGCTCCTACGAGGGTGTTGTTTCACCCCTCCACTTT. Translating it yields CASSSYEGVVSPLHF.

This clonotype was seen only a few times. V gene TRBV5-8 combines with J gene TRBJ2-1; maybe TRBD2 (6 bases). The V gene lost 2 bases and the J gene lost 2 bases, with 20 bases spanning the gap. The CDR3 runs 18 residues. The germline CDR1 and CDR2 sequences are SGHTS and YDEGEE. DNA of the CDR3: TGTGCCAGCAGCTTTTGGGGAGGTAACCTCGGCACCTACAATGAGCAGTTCTTC. It yields the protein CASSFWGGNLGTYNEQFF. Using reference TRBV5-8 and TRBJ2-1 for the parts outside the CDR3, the full variable domain is EAGVTQSPTHLIKTRGQQATLRCSPISGHTSVYWYQQALGLGLQFLLWYDEGEERNRGNFPPRFSGRQFPNYSSELNVNALELEDSALYLCASSFWGGNLGTYNEQFFGPGTRLTVL.

The chain carries TRBV27 and TRBJ1-3; D uncertain. The germline V and J ends were trimmed by 5 bases and 1 base, with 6 bases remaining between them. CDR3 length equals 13 residues. Germline CDR1 reads MNHEY; CDR2 reads SMNVEV (reference sequence). For the CDR3, the DNA is TGTGCCAGCAGTAGGGAGTCTGGAAACACCATATATTTT. It is translated as CASSRESGNTIYF.

This clonotype was picked up a small number of times. This chain uses TRBV7-2 with TRBJ2-1; perhaps D is TRBD1 or TRBD2 (5 bases each). Germline V gene sequence: CDR1 SGHTA, CDR2 FQGNSA. The CDR3 spans 13 residues. V was clipped by 5 bases and J by 9 bases, with 14 bases between them. The CDR3 coding sequence is TGTGCCAGCAGCACCCGGCAGGGAGCTGAGCAGTTCTTC. Its translation: CASSTRQGAEQFF.

This clonotype was detected only a few times. The J gene is TRBJ2-1, the V gene TRBV3-1, with no clear D. Germline values: CDR1 LGHDT, CDR2 YNNKEL (reference sequence). The CDR3 totals 12 residues. Trimming pared 4 bases from V and 10 bases from J, leaving 11 bases between. The CDR3 sequence: CASSREPWEQFF. The CDR3 region has the DNA TGTGCCAGCAGCCGAGAGCCATGGGAGCAGTTCTTC.

The CDR3 DNA reads TGTGCCAGCAGTTACAGCCAATCCACAGGGAACTATGGCTACACCTTC. It translates to CASSYSQSTGNYGYTF. J is TRBJ1-2 and V is TRBV6-5; weak D call: TRBD1 (6 bases). The germline V gene encodes CDR1 MNHEY and CDR2 SVGAGI. The V end was cut by 2 bases, the J end by 2 bases, with 15 bases between. This CDR3 region has 16 residues.

This clonotype was found a few times. The CDR3 DNA is TGTGCCAGCAGCCGGGGACAGGGCTTCTACGAGCAGTACTTC. This gives the protein CASSRGQGFYEQYF. The chain links TRBV6-6 to TRBJ2-7; TRBD1 matches 9 bases. V trimming: 6 bases; J trimming: 3 bases; junction bases outside the gene matches: 6. The CDR3 contains 14 residues. Germline CDR1 is MNHNY and CDR2 is SVGAGI (reference sequence).

V is TRBV20-1 and J is TRBJ2-5; no definite D call. This CDR3 contains 12 residues. CDR1 is DFQATT and CDR2 is SNEGSKA in the germline V gene (reference sequence). The V end lost 6 bases, the J end lost 1 base, and 9 bases lay between the germline ends. The CDR3 DNA reads TGCAGTGCGCAGTCCCCCCAAGAGACCCAGTACTTC. Residues: CSAQSPQETQYF.

In its sample, this clonotype was seen a few times. The rearrangement joins TRBV5-1 to TRBJ2-6; D unresolved. The CDR3 spans 16 residues. Germline CDR1 reads SGHRS; CDR2 reads YFSETQ. V was clipped by 0 bases and J by 3 bases, with 10 bases between them. Written as DNA, the CDR3 is TGCGCCAGCAGCTTGGGGGCAGGAGTTGGGGCCAACGTCCTGACTTTC. Translated: CASSLGAGVGANVLTF.

The chain joins TRBV15 to TRBJ1-2, with a weak D call TRBD1 (6 bases). The germline V and J ends were trimmed by 5 bases and 9 bases, with 10 bases remaining between them. The CDR3 totals 11 residues. Germline V CDR1 and CDR2: LNHNV, YYDKDF (reference sequence). CDR3: CATSRGGSYTF. CDR3 bases: TGTGCCACCAGCCGCGGGGGCAGCTACACCTTC.

The rearrangement uses TRBV20-1 and TRBJ2-7; 11 bases match TRBD2. V dropped 6 bases and J dropped 2; count of bases not matched to a gene: 6. The CDR3 sequence is 14 residues long. Germline CDR1 is DFQATT and CDR2 is SNEGSKA (reference sequence). The CDR3 protein is CSAPRLAGTYEQYF. The CDR3 DNA reads TGCAGTGCGCCGAGACTAGCGGGGACCTACGAGCAGTACTTC.

This clonotype has a handful of counts. The gene calls are TRBV27 and TRBJ2-6; no reliable D call. The length of the CDR3 is 16 residues. The germline V gene has CDR1 MNHEY and CDR2 SMNVEV (reference sequence). Trimming shortened V by 5 bases and J by 0 bases, and 11 bases separated the two germline ends. The CDR3 DNA follows: TGTGCCAGCAGTATCCGTTACCTCTCTGGGGCCAACGTCCTGACTTTC. It encodes CASSIRYLSGANVLTF.

This clonotype came up a few times. The rearrangement joins TRBV7-9 to TRBJ1-2; D might be TRBD1 (5 bases). From germline, CDR1 is SEHNR and CDR2 FQNEAQ (reference sequence). The CDR3 is 15 amino acids. V was pared by 6 bases and J by 7 bases, with 21 bases between. The CDR3 nucleotides are TGTGCCAGCAGGTCCTCCGGGACGACGGTTTCTGGCTACACCTTC. Translated: CASRSSGTTVSGYTF.

The V and J genes are TRBV7-9 and TRBJ2-2, with D maybe TRBD1 (6 bases). This CDR3 region has 16 residues. Germline lookup yields CDR1 SEHNR and CDR2 FQNEAQ (reference sequence). The V and J ends lost 6 bases and 4 bases respectively, with 18 bases between them. CDR3 DNA sequence: TGTGCCAGCAGTTTTCCCACGGACAGCCTCACCGGGGAGCTGTTTTTT. Translated, it gives CASSFPTDSLTGELFF. Filled out from reference TRBV7-9 and TRBJ2-2, the complete variable domain reads DTGVSQNPRHKITKRGQNVTFRCDPISEHNRLYWYRQTLGQGPEFLTYFQNEAQLEKSRLLSDRFSAERPKGSFSTLEIQRTEQGDSAMYLCASSFPTDSLTGELFFGEGSRLTVL.

This chain links TRBV28 with TRBJ1-4; D not resolved. V was trimmed by 1 base and J by 0 bases, leaving 15 bases between them. The V gene's germline CDR1 is MDHEN and CDR2 SYDVKM. The CDR3 extends over 18 amino acids. The CDR3 spells CASSLYLSPRATNEKLFF. DNA of the CDR3: TGTGCCAGCAGTTTATATCTAAGTCCTAGGGCAACTAATGAAAAACTGTTTTTT.

The rearrangement uses TRBV6-6 and TRBJ2-2, with D uncertain. This CDR3 is built from 15 residues. Per the germline V gene, CDR1 is MNHNY and CDR2 is SVGAGI (reference sequence). Trimming left V 6 bases short and J 3 bases short, with 14 bases between. The CDR3 region has the DNA TGTGCCAGCAGGCCGGGCCTTAGTCACACCGGGGAGCTGTTTTTT. Protein: CASRPGLSHTGELFF.

This chain uses TRBV7-2 with TRBJ2-1; D call uncertain. V was trimmed by 5 bases and J by 9 bases, leaving 11 bases between them. The CDR3 runs to 12 residues. CDR1 and CDR2 (germline): SGHTA, FQGNSA. CDR3 in amino acids: CASSPQGIEQFF. DNA of the CDR3: TGTGCCAGCAGCCCCCAAGGTATTGAGCAGTTCTTC.

This clonotype has ten or more counts. The V call is TRBV5-1, the J call TRBJ2-1; D could derive from TRBD1 or TRBD2 (5 bases each). Germline V CDR1 and CDR2: SGHRS, YFSETQ. The CDR3 consists of 16 residues. V was shortened by 4 bases and J by 0 bases, with 14 bases between the two germline ends. The CDR3 spells CASSRNRDASYNEQFF. The CDR3 DNA follows: TGCGCCAGCAGCAGAAACCGGGACGCCTCCTACAATGAGCAGTTCTTC. Full variable domain (outside the CDR3, taken from reference TRBV5-1 and TRBJ2-1): KAGVTQTPRYLIKTRGQQVTLSCSPISGHRSVSWYQQTPGQGLQFLFEYFSETQRNKGNFPGRFSGRQFSNSRSEMNVSTLELGDSALYLCASSRNRDASYNEQFFGPGTRLTVL.

This clonotype has at least ten counts. V and J are TRBV7-9 and TRBJ1-2, with 7 bases identical to TRBD1. This CDR3 comprises 16 residues. V was clipped by 5 bases and J by 3 bases; unmatched bases: 12. CDR1 SEHNR and CDR2 FQNEAQ come from the germline V gene (reference sequence). CDR3 DNA: TGTGCCAGCAGCGACGGTTGGGGACAGAGCTACTATGGCTACACCTTC. Amino acid sequence: CASSDGWGQSYYGYTF.

In its sample, this clonotype was seen many times. J is TRBJ2-7 and V is TRBV2; unclear D gene. The CDR3 totals 13 residues. CDR1 is SNHLY and CDR2 is FYNNEI in the germline V gene. V was trimmed by 5 bases and J by 3 bases, leaving 11 bases between them. In DNA form, the CDR3 reads TGTGCCAGCAGTCTTACCGAAAACTACGAGCAGTACTTC. Encoded protein: CASSLTENYEQYF.

This clonotype appeared a few times. The CDR3 sequence is CASSRTPRPNTEAFF. CDR3 in DNA: TGTGCCAGCAGTCGGACACCCCGGCCGAACACTGAAGCTTTCTTT. The chain couples TRBV6-5 to TRBJ1-1; TRBD1 is a possible D gene (5 bases). Germline V gives CDR1 MNHEY, CDR2 SVGAGI. This CDR3 spans 15 amino acids. V dropped 5 bases and J dropped 1 base, with 14 bases sitting between them.

The CDR3 DNA reads as TGTGCCAGCAGCCAAGATCTAGGGGGCGAGCAGTACTTC. Translating gives CASSQDLGGEQYF. The chain recombines TRBV3-1 with TRBJ2-7; a weak D match, TRBD1 (6 bases). CDR1 and CDR2 (germline): LGHDT, YNNKEL (reference sequence). CDR3 length equals 13 residues. Trimming shortened V by 0 bases and J by 6 bases, and 9 bases separated the two germline ends.

This clonotype was picked up a small number of times. The chain couples TRBV20-1 to TRBJ2-5; weak D call: TRBD1 (6 bases). The CDR3 sequence is 13 residues long. Trimming took 0 bases from V and 5 from J, leaving 10 bases between them. Germline-derived CDR1 and CDR2 are DFQATT and SNEGSKA (reference sequence). The CDR3 DNA sequence: TGCAGTGCTAGAGAGTACAGGGACGAGACCCAGTACTTC. Translation gives CSAREYRDETQYF.

Many counts were recorded for this clonotype. The junction shows a germline mismatch at one end, possibly a read error. The chain has TRBV4-3 and TRBJ2-1; D is uncertain. The germline V gene has CDR1 LGHNA and CDR2 YSLEER. The CDR3 is made up of 11 amino acids. DNA for the CDR3: TGCGCCAGCAGCCAAGATGGGCCTGTTGCATTC. Its protein product is CASSQDGPVAF.

This clonotype was observed a few times. This chain links TRBV10-3 with TRBJ2-1; the D gene is possibly TRBD2 (6 bases). Looked up from germline, CDR1 is ENHRY and CDR2 is SYGVKD. This CDR3 is built from 15 residues. The V end was cut by 6 bases, the J end by 8 bases, with 20 bases between. Written as DNA, the CDR3 is TGTGCCATCAGCCCCCGGGACTCGAACCGCCATGAGCAGTTCTTC. This sequence encodes CAISPRDSNRHEQFF.

This clonotype was observed a single time. The chain is built from TRBV20-1 and TRBJ1-5; 10 nucleotides match TRBD1. With 2 bases clipped from V and 7 bases from J, the junction kept 5 bases outside the gene matches. The CDR3 extends over 14 amino acids. Germline loops: CDR1 DFQATT, CDR2 SNEGSKA (reference sequence). The CDR3 reads CSARPGTGDQPQHF. The CDR3 nucleotides read TGCAGTGCTAGACCTGGGACAGGGGACCAGCCCCAGCATTTT.